This record looks at one TCR beta chain sequence and its context. Its matching antigen is unknown. Samples were taken at baseline and on day 1 of cycles 4 and 7. The data derive from a study of OX40 agonist ivuxolimab in advanced cancers. Whole-study findings and limits: Relative to CD4+, CD8+ T cells held more expanded clones on average. The expanded peripheral T cells' antigen specificity was not determined.

The method was immunoSEQ multiplex PCR; TCRdb's version includes in-frame clones alone and lacks a portion of them. The top ten clones hold 11% of a sample with 68,000 or so clones, about 84% of them seen once. This specimen was CD4+ or CD8+ T cells sorted from blood, taken in a trial of the OX40 agonist ivuxolimab. This TCR came from an adult with an advanced solid tumor such as melanoma, head and neck, liver or kidney cancer.

The CDR3 region has the DNA TGTGCCAGCAGCCCTCCCGGGGGGGCGGGACAAGTCTATGGCTACACCTTC. As protein: CASSPPGGAGQVYGYTF. The rearrangement joins TRBV5-6 to TRBJ1-2, with a weak D call TRBD1 (6 bases). This CDR3 has 17 amino acids. The germline V and J ends were trimmed by 4 bases and 4 bases, with 23 bases remaining between them. The V gene's germline CDR1 is SGHDT and CDR2 YYEEEE. Based on the CDR3 plus reference TRBV5-6 and TRBJ1-2, the full variable domain is DAGVTQSPTHLIKTRGQQVTLRCSPKSGHDTVSWYQQALGQGPQFIFQYYEEEERQRGNFPDRFSGHQFPNYSSELNVNALLLGDSALYLCASSPPGGAGQVYGYTFGSGTRLTVV.